This TCR beta chain is from a study of blood T cell repertoires in COVID-19. Whole-study context: Researchers got acute and convalescent COVID-19 samples from the United States, Italy and Spain. Nucleic acid was either cDNA or gDNA, and it came from T cells, B-cell-depleted T cells, or PBMCs.

Authors' processing steps: Reference gene primers were amplified, and this amplification served to estimate nucleated cell counts. Only in-frame clones appear in the TCRdb table, and some are missing; sequencing was by immunoSEQ multiplex PCR. V, J and clone size were drawn from that table, and D and trimming were deduced from the DNA. The data contain approximately 50,000 clones, 75% to 90% of them singletons. Trimming stripped 4 bases from V and 10 bases from J, with 18 bases between. The CDR3 is 14 amino acids. Germline V lookup: CDR1 LNHDA, CDR2 SQIVND (reference sequence). This sequence originates from a man aged 60-69 years with acute or convalescent COVID-19. The chain has TRBV19 and TRBJ2-3, with D perhaps TRBD2 (6 bases). The sequenced sample consisted of peripheral blood. This chain's CDR3 is CASSTPPGARAQYF. The CDR3 bases are TGTGCCAGTAGTACCCCGCCGGGAGCAAGGGCGCAGTATTTT.